The 30 T cell receptor beta chains in this list originate from one sample, sequenced in a study of T cell repertoires in cytomegalovirus infection. One entry per CDR3 protein results from TCRdb running MiXCR on the reads. The profile shows around 630,000 distinct CDR3 sequences, roughly 24% of them singletons. The sample consisted of CD8+ T cells from PBMCs. These receptors all stem from a human donor in good health (CMV status not recorded). Some clones in this sample may be carry-over from other donors' samples.

This clonotype was seen more than once but under ten times. V is TRBV7-9 and J is TRBJ2-1, with D tentatively TRBD1 (6 bases). The germline CDR1 and CDR2 sequences are SEHNR and FQNEAQ (reference sequence). There are 14 residues in the CDR3. V lost 8 bases and J lost 8, with 19 bases in between. The CDR3: CASVWAGDRDEQFF. CDR3 nucleotides: TGTGCCAGCGTTTGGGCAGGGGATAGGGATGAGCAGTTCTTC.

J is TRBJ1-5 and V is TRBV4-1, with D uncertain. The germline V gene has CDR1 MGHRA and CDR2 YSYEKL. CDR3 length: 13 amino acids. Trimming cost V 0 bases and J 15 bases, with 15 bases left between them. CDR3 sequence: CASSQDRGFDPHF. In nucleotides, the CDR3 is TGCGCCAGCAGCCAAGACCGCGGGTTCGATCCGCATTTT.

The chain employs TRBV6-2 or TRBV6-3 and TRBJ2-5; D is unclear. The V end lost 2 bases, the J end lost 1 base, and 8 bases lay between the germline ends. The CDR3 spans 14 residues. Germline CDR1 and CDR2: MNHEY and SVGEGT. In DNA form, the CDR3 reads TGTGCCAGCAGTTACGGGGTCTTCCAAGAGACCCAGTACTTC. It encodes CASSYGVFQETQYF.

This clonotype was observed a few times. CDR3 coding DNA: TGCGCCAGCAGCTTGGTTATAGGGAAGGTGACCGGGGAGCTGTTTTTT. This encodes CASSLVIGKVTGELFF. The chain employs TRBV5-1 and TRBJ2-2; D uncertain. Germline V gene sequence: CDR1 SGHRS, CDR2 YFSETQ. The CDR3 contains 16 residues. Trimming removed 0 bases from V and 5 bases from J, with 14 bases in between.

This clonotype has a handful of counts. The genes are TRBV6-6 and TRBJ1-6; D is uncertain. The CDR3 has 14 residues. CDR1 is MNHNY and CDR2 is SVGAGI in the germline V gene (reference sequence). V lost 6 bases, J lost 7 bases, and 13 bases lay in between. CDR3 DNA: TGTGCCAGCAGAATAGACAAGACAAATTCACCCCTCCACTTT. Translated: CASRIDKTNSPLHF.

The chain carries TRBV27 and TRBJ2-1; D possibly matches TRBD1 or TRBD2 (7 bases each). The CDR3 is 15 residues long. The germline CDR1 and CDR2 sequences are MNHEY and SMNVEV (reference sequence). Trimming took 5 bases from V and 1 from J, leaving 12 bases between them. The CDR3 nucleotides are TGTGCCAGCAGTACCCAGGGGGGGTCCTACAATGAGCAGTTCTTC. As protein: CASSTQGGSYNEQFF.

This clonotype came up many times. This sequence joins TRBV6-6 and TRBJ1-1; TRBD1 matches at 9 bases. The CDR3 length is 15 residues. V shed 4 bases and J 5 bases; nucleotides not matched to a gene: 8. Germline loops: CDR1 MNHNY, CDR2 SVGAGI (reference sequence). As DNA, the CDR3 is TGTGCCAGCAGTTCACCGAGACAGGGGGAAACTGAAGCTTTCTTT. Its protein is CASSSPRQGETEAFF.

This clonotype was seen many times. V is TRBV7-2 and J is TRBJ1-6; perhaps TRBD1 as D (5 bases). The length of the CDR3 is 19 residues. V dropped 3 bases and J dropped 5 bases, with 23 bases sitting between them. The germline V gene has CDR1 SGHTA and CDR2 FQGNSA. The DNA for the CDR3 is TGTGCCAGCAGCTTCCTTTTAGTGGCGGTGGGGGGAGATAATTCACCCCTCCACTTT. It translates to CASSFLLVAVGGDNSPLHF. Based on the CDR3 plus reference TRBV7-2 and TRBJ1-6, the full variable domain is GAGVSQSPSNKVTEKGKDVELRCDPISGHTALYWYRQSLGQGLEFLIYFQGNSAPDKSGLPSDRFSAERTGGSVSTLTIQRTQQEDSAVYLCASSFLLVAVGGDNSPLHFGNGTRLTVT.

This chain connects TRBV15 to TRBJ2-3; D is unclear. CDR1 LNHNV and CDR2 YYDKDF come from the germline V gene (reference sequence). CDR3 size: 16 residues. Trimming took 0 bases from V and 1 from J, leaving 11 bases between them. The CDR3 is CATSRDVDPGTDTQYF. In nucleotides, the CDR3 is TGTGCCACCAGCAGAGATGTAGATCCTGGCACAGATACGCAGTATTTT.

There are a few counts of this clonotype. The CDR3 loop reads CASSWTVYQPQHF. In DNA form, the CDR3 reads TGTGCCAGCAGTTGGACAGTTTATCAGCCCCAGCATTTT. The rearrangement uses TRBV27 and TRBJ1-5; possibly TRBD1 for D (6 bases). Germline values: CDR1 MNHEY, CDR2 SMNVEV (reference sequence). The CDR3 is 13 residues long. Between the trimmed V and J ends, which lost 4 bases and 5 bases, there was a span of 9 bases.

The rearrangement links TRBV7-6 to TRBJ1-4; 7 bases are a match to TRBD1. The junction had 7 bases not matched to a gene; V was cut back by 3 bases and J by 6 bases. Germline V gene data show CDR1 as SGHVS and CDR2 as FNYEAQ. The CDR3 consists of 15 residues. CDR3 region: CASSFLSTGYEKLFF. The CDR3 bases are TGTGCCAGCAGCTTCCTCTCGACAGGGTATGAAAAACTGTTTTTT.

This clonotype has a count of ten or more. The chain is built from TRBV7-2 and TRBJ2-3; D is undetermined. The CDR3 spans 16 residues. Germline lookup yields CDR1 SGHTA and CDR2 FQGNSA. V lost 3 bases, J lost 0 bases, and 13 bases lay in between. The CDR3 DNA sequence: TGTGCCAGCAGCTTGACCATTCTCCGCAGCACAGATACGCAGTATTTT. Translated: CASSLTILRSTDTQYF.

In the case of this clonotype: Possible read error: a much larger clone is one base away. No conserved phenylalanine or tryptophan is present at the end of the CDR3, so a read error is the likely explanation. V and J are TRBV12-3 or TRBV12-4 and TRBJ2-3; D gene ambiguous. The CDR3 is made up of 13 amino acids. Trimming took off 4 bases at V and 6 bases at J, with 11 bases between the two ends. CDR3 bases: TGTGCCAGCAGTTCCTTAGTGCGGGATACGCAGTATTCT. The encoded protein is CASSSLVRDTQYS.

Points on this clonotype: A much bigger clone sits one base away, suggesting this may be a read error. CDR3 DNA: TGTGTCAGCAGCTTAGACGGGGACTACGAGCAGTACTTC. It is translated as CVSSLDGDYEQYF. The chain couples TRBV11-1 to TRBJ2-7, with D maybe TRBD2 (5 bases). The CDR3 covers 13 residues. Germline loops: CDR1 SGHAT, CDR2 FQDESV (reference sequence).

This chain joins TRBV12-3 or TRBV12-4 and TRBJ2-2, with D maybe TRBD2 (5 bases). V was shortened by 1 base and J by 4 bases, with 7 bases between the two germline ends. The CDR3 runs to 14 residues. The DNA of the CDR3 is TGTGCCAGCAGTTTAGGAGGGTTCACCGGGGAGCTGTTTTTT. Amino acids: CASSLGGFTGELFF.

J is TRBJ2-7 and V is TRBV12-3 or TRBV12-4, with D perhaps TRBD1 or TRBD2 (5 bases each). Trimming stripped 1 base from V and 2 bases from J, with 15 bases between. This CDR3 region has 16 residues. CDR3 amino acids: CASSLGGPVGTYEQYF. The CDR3 coding sequence is TGTGCCAGCAGTTTAGGGGGACCTGTCGGGACCTACGAGCAGTACTTC.

The V and J genes are TRBV19 and TRBJ2-6; D not resolved. This CDR3 contains 16 residues. V was trimmed by 2 bases and J by 2 bases, leaving 10 bases between them. In germline, CDR1 is LNHDA, CDR2 SQIVND (reference sequence). In DNA, the CDR3 is TGTGCCAGTAGTATACCTTGGGCAACTGGGGCCAACGTCCTGACTTTC. This codes for CASSIPWATGANVLTF.

In DNA form, the CDR3 reads TGTGCCAGCAGTAATAGCGGGGGGACCTACAATGAGCAGTTCTTC. Its protein product is CASSNSGGTYNEQFF. V is TRBV5-5 and J is TRBJ2-1, with 10 positions matching TRBD2. This CDR3 contains 15 residues. Germline CDR1 and CDR2: SGHKS and YYEKEE (reference sequence). J gave up 2 bases and V 5 bases, and 4 bases lay outside the gene matches.

The CDR3 DNA is TGTGCCATCAGGGTATTGGAGGGGAGGACAGATACGCAGTATTTT. It translates to CAIRVLEGRTDTQYF. The V call is TRBV10-3, the J call TRBJ2-3, with a possible D match to TRBD2 (6 bases). V was shortened by 6 bases and J by 3 bases, with 16 bases between the two germline ends. Germline V gene sequence: CDR1 ENHRY, CDR2 SYGVKD. The CDR3 contains 15 residues.

The sample holds a few counts of this clonotype. This chain uses TRBV25-1 with TRBJ1-2; the D is unclear. The V gene lost 7 bases and the J gene lost 7 bases, with 10 bases spanning the gap. CDR1 is MGHDK and CDR2 is SYGVNS in the germline V gene. The CDR3 has 11 residues. The CDR3 spells CASKDGLGYTF. The CDR3 nucleotides read TGTGCCAGCAAGGACGGACTTGGCTACACCTTC.

The table lists this clonotype with a few counts. This chain joins TRBV12-3 or TRBV12-4 and TRBJ2-2, with TRBD2 matching 7 bases. J lost 0 bases, V lost 3 bases, and 10 bases had no gene match. The CDR3 contains 18 residues. The CDR3 DNA follows: TGTGCCAGCAGTTTTACGGTACCGGGACTAACGAACACCGGGGAGCTGTTTTTT. Translated: CASSFTVPGLTNTGELFF.

Worth noting for this clonotype: At one end the junction does not follow the germline gene, possibly because of a read error. This chain links TRBV19 with TRBJ2-2, with D hard to call. CDR3 length: 11 amino acids. Looked up from germline, CDR1 is LNHDA and CDR2 is SQIVND (reference sequence). CDR3 sequence: CVSTETGELFF. The CDR3 nucleotides read TGTGTCAGTACGGAGACCGGGGAGCTGTTTTTT.

Worth noting for this clonotype: A much larger clone lies a single base off, so this may be a read error. The chain uses TRBV15 and TRBJ2-7; 10 bases line up with TRBD1. Germline assignment: CDR1 LNHNV and CDR2 YYDKDF (reference sequence). CDR3 length equals 13 residues. V trimming: 6 bases; J trimming: 2 bases; junction bases outside the gene matches: 1. The CDR3 DNA reads TGTGCCACCAGAGGGACAGGGGCCTACGAGCAGTACTTC. Amino acids: CATRGTGAYEQYF.

The chain employs TRBV4-2 and TRBJ2-1, with D possibly TRBD1 on 5 matching bases. CDR1 is LGHNA and CDR2 is YNFKEQ in the germline V gene. The CDR3 totals 15 residues. V was pared by 5 bases and J by 3 bases, with 14 bases between. This chain's CDR3 is CASSVFGQGYNEQFF. CDR3 bases: TGTGCCAGCAGCGTATTCGGGCAGGGCTACAATGAGCAGTTCTTC.

The table lists this clonotype with many counts. The chain carries TRBV7-8 and TRBJ2-7; the match to TRBD2 covers 8 bases. The germline gives CDR1 SGHVS, CDR2 FQNEAQ. This CDR3 region has 16 residues. V lost 6 bases, J lost 3 bases, and 13 bases stayed unmatched. This chain's CDR3 is CASSSGREEDYYEQYF. DNA of the CDR3: TGTGCCAGCAGTTCCGGGAGGGAGGAGGACTACTACGAGCAGTACTTC.

This clonotype was seen more than once but under ten times. The chain links TRBV7-9 to TRBJ2-1, with 7 bases matching TRBD2. Germline CDR1 reads SEHNR; CDR2 reads FQNEAQ (reference sequence). V was pared by 7 bases and J by 3 bases, with 12 bases of the junction left unmatched. The CDR3 has 16 residues. This CDR3 is CASTPEGRVGYNEQFF. The CDR3 DNA is TGTGCCAGCACCCCCGAGGGGAGGGTGGGCTACAATGAGCAGTTCTTC.

This clonotype was picked up many times. The CDR3 DNA is TGTGCCAGCAGTCTACTGGGACAGCTCGACGAGCAGTACGTC. It specifies CASSLLGQLDEQYV. The chain links TRBV6-1 to TRBJ2-7, with 7 nucleotides matching TRBD1. Trimming at V came to 5 bases and at J to 5 bases, leaving 9 bases not matched to a gene. The CDR3 extends over 14 amino acids. The germline CDR1 and CDR2 sequences are MNHNS and SASEGT.

This clonotype was counted at least ten times. CDR3 DNA sequence: TGTGCCAGCAGCTTAGAGGGGGAAAAACTGTTTTTT. The encoded protein is CASSLEGEKLFF. The rearrangement joins TRBV7-8 to TRBJ1-4; tentative D call: TRBD1 (5 bases). Trimming removed 1 base at V and 8 bases at J, with 5 bases between. The germline gives CDR1 SGHVS, CDR2 FQNEAQ. This CDR3 contains 12 residues.

The gene calls are TRBV6-5 and TRBJ2-1, with 10 bases that match TRBD2. Germline-derived CDR1 and CDR2 are MNHEY and SVGAGI. The V and J ends lost 4 bases and 4 bases, in that order; junction bases with no gene match: 10. CDR3 length: 17 residues. The CDR3 here is CASSLWPGTSAYNEQFF. CDR3 coding DNA: TGTGCCAGCAGTTTATGGCCCGGGACTAGCGCTTACAATGAGCAGTTCTTC.

This rearrangement joins TRBV2 to TRBJ1-1; D is perhaps TRBD1 (6 bases). The CDR3 is 15 amino acids. Trimming pared 4 bases from V and 3 bases from J, leaving 15 bases between. The germline V gene encodes CDR1 SNHLY and CDR2 FYNNEI. The CDR3 loop is CASSVPPTGHTEAFF. In nucleotides, the CDR3 is TGTGCCAGCAGTGTGCCCCCGACAGGACACACTGAAGCTTTCTTT.